The 7 T cell receptor beta chains reported below all come from one sample, sequenced in a study of blood T cell repertoires in COVID-19. Data came from immunoSEQ multiplex PCR; TCRdb stores just in-frame clones and leaves some out. Of fewer than 600,000 clones in the sample, approximately 92% were seen once. The source material was peripheral blood. These receptors were obtained from a young man with COVID-19, enrolled during active disease.

This clone was seen a handful of times. J is TRBJ2-1 and V is TRBV6-5; the D gene is possibly TRBD1 (5 bases). CDR1 MNHEY and CDR2 SVGAGI come from the germline V gene. The CDR3 length is 14 residues. Trimming left V 4 bases short and J 8 bases short, with 15 bases between. CDR3 nucleotide sequence: TGTGCCAGCAGTTGGGAAGGGGTTCTGGATGAGCAGTTCTTC. It yields the protein CASSWEGVLDEQFF.

This clone was recorded only once. The chain couples TRBV5-1 to TRBJ2-3; D is perhaps TRBD2 (6 bases). This CDR3 has 15 residues. Trimming removed 0 bases from V and 2 bases from J, with 10 bases in between. In germline, CDR1 is SGHRS, CDR2 YFSETQ. The DNA of the CDR3 is TGCGCCAGCAGCTTGGTTAGCGGAGACACAGATACGCAGTATTTT. Its translation is CASSLVSGDTDTQYF.

The CDR3 here is CASITLRGQAILGGNTIYF. In nucleotides, the CDR3 is TGTGCCAGCATCACACTCCGCGGACAGGCCATTCTGGGGGGAAACACCATATATTTT. V usage is TRBV28 and J usage is TRBJ1-3; 7 nucleotides match TRBD1. The J segment lost 4 bases and the V segment lost 7 bases, leaving 22 bases of the junction unmatched. Germline V gene data show CDR1 as MDHEN and CDR2 as SYDVKM. The CDR3 runs 19 residues.

CDR3 coding DNA: TGCGCCAGCAGCGCTGGTAGCGGGGAGTACAATGAGCAGTTCTTC. The encoded protein is CASSAGSGEYNEQFF. This rearrangement joins TRBV5-1 to TRBJ2-1; 8 bases are shared with TRBD2. V lost 4 bases to trimming and J lost 4 bases; unmatched junction nucleotides: 7. The CDR3 extends over 15 amino acids. Germline V gives CDR1 SGHRS, CDR2 YFSETQ.

On this clone itself: Other nucleotide sequences in the sample specify the same CDR3. The rearrangement joins TRBV9 to TRBJ2-3, with TRBD2 as a possible D gene (5 bases). The CDR3 spans 14 residues. Germline lookup yields CDR1 SGDLS and CDR2 YYNGEE. Trimming took 0 bases from V and 5 from J, leaving 10 bases between them. The CDR3 DNA follows: TGTGCCAGCAGCGTAGCAGGTGCGGGAGATACGCAGTATTTT. Translated, it gives CASSVAGAGDTQYF.

This rearrangement joins TRBV20-1 to TRBJ2-5; possibly TRBD2 for D (7 bases). The CDR3 is made up of 15 amino acids. The germline V gene has CDR1 DFQATT and CDR2 SNEGSKA (reference sequence). V was pared by 3 bases and J by 4 bases, with 18 bases between. CDR3 DNA: TGCAGTGCTAGTTCCTTGACGGGGGGCCTAGAGACCCAGTACTTC. This codes for CSASSLTGGLETQYF.

The chain joins TRBV7-2 to TRBJ2-1, with 8 positions matching TRBD2. With V trimmed by 5 bases and J by 7 bases, 13 bases remained unmatched. CDR3 length equals 16 residues. Germline CDR1 reads SGHTA; CDR2 reads FQGNSA. CDR3 sequence (DNA): TGTGCCAGCAGCAAGGGACTAGGGGTTCCCTCAAATGAGCAGTTCTTC. Amino acid sequence: CASSKGLGVPSNEQFF.